A single sample gave rise to the 10 T cell receptor beta chains below, sequenced in a study of early T cells in non-severe SARS-CoV-2 infection. Each CDR3 protein is one row after TCRdb ran MiXCR on the 5' RACE reads. The sample holds 50,000 or so distinct CDR3 sequences, about 12% seen once. The sequencing input was whole blood. The receptors were sampled from an adult who was a healthcare worker with PCR-confirmed SARS-CoV-2 infection or an uninfected control (not recorded which).

The table lists this clonotype with many counts. The chain recombines TRBV6-1 with TRBJ1-5, with TRBD1 identical over 7 bases. The germline V gene has CDR1 MNHNS and CDR2 SASEGT. The CDR3 totals 17 residues. The J segment lost 6 bases and the V segment lost 6 bases, leaving 17 bases of the junction unmatched. As DNA, the CDR3 is TGTGCCAGCAGCTCCAGACAGGGCGGGTTGACAAGTCAGCCCCAGCATTTT. Translation: CASSSRQGGLTSQPQHF.

The chain carries TRBV25-1 and TRBJ2-4; weak D call: TRBD1 (5 bases). Germline CDR1 and CDR2: MGHDK and SYGVNS. The CDR3 is made up of 13 amino acids. CDR3 in DNA: TGTTCTTTACTGGGGCACGCCAAAAACATTCAGTACTTC. It translates to CSLLGHAKNIQYF. Full variable domain (remainder filled in from reference TRBV25-1 and TRBJ2-4): EADIYQTPRYLVIGTGKKITLECSQTMGHDKMYWYQQDPGMELHLIHYSYGVNSTEKGDLSSESTVSRIRTEHFPLTLESARPSHTSQYLCSLLGHAKNIQYFGAGTRLSVL.

This clonotype was seen repeatedly, ten times or more. The J gene is TRBJ1-6, the V gene TRBV13; tentative D call: TRBD1 (6 bases). In germline, CDR1 is PRHDT, CDR2 FYEKMQ (reference sequence). This CDR3 comprises 14 residues. The germline V and J ends were trimmed by 1 base and 9 bases, with 10 bases remaining between them. This chain's CDR3 is CASSLDRVGSPLHF. In DNA form, the CDR3 reads TGTGCCAGCAGCTTAGACAGGGTTGGTTCACCCCTCCACTTT. Together with reference TRBV13 and TRBJ1-6, the CDR3 gives the full variable domain: AAGVIQSPRHLIKEKRETATLKCYPIPRHDTVYWYQQGPGQDPQFLISFYEKMQSDKGSIPDRFSAQQFSDYHSELNMSSLELGDSALYFCASSLDRVGSPLHFGNGTRLTVT.

This clonotype was counted at least ten times. This chain uses TRBV21-1 with TRBJ2-7; the D call TRBD1 from the table was never checked on the DNA. TRBV21-1 is classified as a pseudogene. The CDR3 consists of 16 residues. The DNA for the CDR3 is TGTGCCAGCAGCAAAAAAAAGGGACAGATCCCCTACGAGCAGTACTTC. This sequence encodes CASSKKKGQIPYEQYF.

This clonotype appeared many times. The V call is TRBV20-1, the J call TRBJ2-3, with 9 positions matching TRBD1. CDR1 DFQATT and CDR2 SNEGSKA come from the germline V gene (reference sequence). V shed 4 bases and J 5 bases; nucleotides not matched to a gene: 4. The CDR3 is 13 amino acids. The CDR3 bases are TGCAGTGCTATAACAGGGGGCCGAGATACGCAGTATTTT. It codes for CSAITGGRDTQYF.

This clonotype appeared many times. The J gene is TRBJ2-7, the V gene TRBV20-1; TRBD2 aligns across 7 bases. Trimming took 3 bases from V and 2 from J; bases not matched to a gene: 4. The CDR3 loop spans 13 amino acids. Germline V gene lookup returns CDR1 DFQATT and CDR2 SNEGSKA (reference sequence). The CDR3 bases are TGCAGTGCTAGGGATAGCGGGCCCTACGAGCAGTACTTC. The encoded protein is CSARDSGPYEQYF.

In its sample, this clonotype was seen a few times. The missing conserved phenylalanine or tryptophan at the end of this CDR3 makes a read error likely. The rearrangement links TRBV27 to TRBJ2-7; 15 bases agree with TRBD2. With 8 bases clipped from V and 3 bases from J, the junction kept 2 bases outside the gene matches. CDR3 length: 14 amino acids. Germline lookup yields CDR1 MNHEY and CDR2 SMNVEV (reference sequence). This CDR3 is CASGLAGGFYEQYL. The DNA of the CDR3 is TGTGCCAGCGGACTAGCGGGGGGGTTCTACGAGCAGTACCTC.

This clonotype was recorded at least ten times. V usage is TRBV11-2 and J usage is TRBJ2-7; D might be TRBD2 (6 bases). The V and J ends lost 5 bases and 5 bases respectively, with 13 bases between them. Germline assignment: CDR1 SGHAT and CDR2 FQNNGV. There are 13 residues in the CDR3. CDR3 DNA: TGTGCCAGCAGCCTTGGCGGGGTCGACGAGCAGTACTTC. Its protein product is CASSLGGVDEQYF.

This clonotype was counted between two and nine times. This sequence joins TRBV7-3 and TRBJ1-1; no clear D. Trimming pared 6 bases from V and 3 bases from J, leaving 14 bases between. CDR3 length: 14 amino acids. Germline lookup yields CDR1 SGHTA and CDR2 FQGTGA. In DNA form, the CDR3 reads TGTGCCAGCAGTGTGACGGGCGCGGACACTGAAGCTTTCTTT. As protein: CASSVTGADTEAFF.

At least ten counts were recorded for this clonotype. This sequence joins TRBV20-1 and TRBJ1-2, with D uncertain. The CDR3 length is 15 residues. Per germline, CDR1 DFQATT and CDR2 SNEGSKA (reference sequence). Trimming took off 3 bases at V and 4 bases at J, with 18 bases between the two ends. The CDR3 sequence is CSASRTPPSSYGYTF. The CDR3 coding sequence is TGCAGTGCTAGCCGGACCCCTCCGTCCAGCTATGGCTACACCTTC.